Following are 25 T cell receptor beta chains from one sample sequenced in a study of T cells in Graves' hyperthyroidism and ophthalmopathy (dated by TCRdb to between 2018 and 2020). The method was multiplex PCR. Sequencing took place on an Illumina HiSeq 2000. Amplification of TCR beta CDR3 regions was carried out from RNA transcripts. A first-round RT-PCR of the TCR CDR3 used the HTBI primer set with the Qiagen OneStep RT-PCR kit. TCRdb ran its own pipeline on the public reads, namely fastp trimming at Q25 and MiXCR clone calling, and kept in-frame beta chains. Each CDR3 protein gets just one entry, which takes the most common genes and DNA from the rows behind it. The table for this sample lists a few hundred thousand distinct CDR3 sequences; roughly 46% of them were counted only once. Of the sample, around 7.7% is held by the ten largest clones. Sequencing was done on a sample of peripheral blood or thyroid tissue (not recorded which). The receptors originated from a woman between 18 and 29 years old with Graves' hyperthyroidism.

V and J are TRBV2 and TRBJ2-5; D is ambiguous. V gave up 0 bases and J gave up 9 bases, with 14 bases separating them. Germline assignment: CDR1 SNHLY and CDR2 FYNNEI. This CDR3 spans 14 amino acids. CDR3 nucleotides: TGTGCCAGCAGTGAAGCTAGAAATTATGACGCCCAGTACTTC. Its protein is CASSEARNYDAQYF.

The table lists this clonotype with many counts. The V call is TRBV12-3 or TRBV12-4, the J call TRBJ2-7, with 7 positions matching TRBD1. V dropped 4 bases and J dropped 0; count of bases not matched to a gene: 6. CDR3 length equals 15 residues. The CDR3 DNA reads TGTGCCAGCAGTTCAACAGGGGACCTCTCCTACGAGCAGTACTTC. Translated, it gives CASSSTGDLSYEQYF.

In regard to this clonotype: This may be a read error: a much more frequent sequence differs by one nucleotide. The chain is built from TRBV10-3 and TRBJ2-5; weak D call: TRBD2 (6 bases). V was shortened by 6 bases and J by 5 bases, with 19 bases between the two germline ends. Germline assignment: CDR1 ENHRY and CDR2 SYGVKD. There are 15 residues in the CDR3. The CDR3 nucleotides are TGTGCCATCAGACCGGGACTTAAACGTGGGGAGACCCAGTACTTC. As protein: CAIRPGLKRGETQYF.

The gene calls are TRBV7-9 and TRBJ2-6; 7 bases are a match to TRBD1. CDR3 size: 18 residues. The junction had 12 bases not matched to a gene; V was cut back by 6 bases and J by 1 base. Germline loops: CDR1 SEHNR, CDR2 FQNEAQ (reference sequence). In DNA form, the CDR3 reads TGTGCCAGCAGTACAGGGGCGGGCGCTTCATCTGGGGCCAACGTCCTGACTTTC. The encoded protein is CASSTGAGASSGANVLTF.

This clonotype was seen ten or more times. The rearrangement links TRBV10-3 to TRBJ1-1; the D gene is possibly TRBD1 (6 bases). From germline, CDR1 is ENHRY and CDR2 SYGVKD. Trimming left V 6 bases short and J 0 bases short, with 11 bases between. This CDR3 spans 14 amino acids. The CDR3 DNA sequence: TGTGCCATCAGGACGGACAGTATGAACACTGAAGCTTTCTTT. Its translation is CAIRTDSMNTEAFF.

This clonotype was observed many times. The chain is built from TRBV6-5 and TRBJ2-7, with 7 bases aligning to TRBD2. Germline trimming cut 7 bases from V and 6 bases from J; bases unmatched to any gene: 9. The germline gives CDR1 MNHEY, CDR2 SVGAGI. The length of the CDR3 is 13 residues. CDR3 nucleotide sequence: TGTGCCAGCAAACGGGAGGAGGGCGCCGAGCAGTACTTC. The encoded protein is CASKREEGAEQYF.

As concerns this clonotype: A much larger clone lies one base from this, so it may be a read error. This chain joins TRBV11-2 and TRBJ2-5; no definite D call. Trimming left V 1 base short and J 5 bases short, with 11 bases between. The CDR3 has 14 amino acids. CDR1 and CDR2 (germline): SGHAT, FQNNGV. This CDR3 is CASSLAYSAETQYF. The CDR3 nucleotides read TGTGCCAGCAGCTTAGCATACAGTGCGGAGACCCAGTACTTC.

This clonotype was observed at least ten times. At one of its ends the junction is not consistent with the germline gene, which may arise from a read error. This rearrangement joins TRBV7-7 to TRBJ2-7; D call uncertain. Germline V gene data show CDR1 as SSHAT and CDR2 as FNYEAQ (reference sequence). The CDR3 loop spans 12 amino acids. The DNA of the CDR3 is TGTGCTAGCAGCTTGAAGGGAAACGAGCAGTACTTC. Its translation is CASSLKGNEQYF.

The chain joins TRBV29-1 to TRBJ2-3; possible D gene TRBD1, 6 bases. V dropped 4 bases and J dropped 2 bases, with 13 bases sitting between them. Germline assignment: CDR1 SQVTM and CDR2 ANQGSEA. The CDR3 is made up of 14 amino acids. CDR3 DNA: TGCAGCGTTGCTTTAGGGGGTTACACAGATACGCAGTATTTT. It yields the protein CSVALGGYTDTQYF.

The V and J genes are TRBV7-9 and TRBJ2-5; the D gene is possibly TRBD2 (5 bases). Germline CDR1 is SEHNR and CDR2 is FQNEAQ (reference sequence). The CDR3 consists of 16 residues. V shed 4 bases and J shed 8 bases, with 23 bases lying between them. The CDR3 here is CASSSAFAGSRVTQYF. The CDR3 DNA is TGTGCCAGCAGCTCGGCTTTCGCGGGTAGCCGAGTCACCCAGTACTTC.

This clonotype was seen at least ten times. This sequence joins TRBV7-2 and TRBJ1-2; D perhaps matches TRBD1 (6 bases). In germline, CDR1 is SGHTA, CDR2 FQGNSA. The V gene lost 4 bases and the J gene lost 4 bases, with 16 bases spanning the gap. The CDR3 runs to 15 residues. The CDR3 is CASSSRTAATYGYTF. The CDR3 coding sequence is TGTGCCAGCAGCTCCCGGACAGCTGCTACCTATGGCTACACCTTC.

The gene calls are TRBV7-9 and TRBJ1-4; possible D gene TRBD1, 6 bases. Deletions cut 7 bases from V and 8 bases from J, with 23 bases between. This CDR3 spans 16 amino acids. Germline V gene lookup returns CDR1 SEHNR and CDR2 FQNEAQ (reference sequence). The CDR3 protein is CASTLGGTRGDEKLFF. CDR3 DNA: TGTGCCAGCACCCTCGGAGGGACAAGAGGGGACGAAAAACTGTTTTTT. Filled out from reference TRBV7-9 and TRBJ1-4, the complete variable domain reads DTGVSQNPRHKITKRGQNVTFRCDPISEHNRLYWYRQTLGQGPEFLTYFQNEAQLEKSRLLSDRFSAERPKGSFSTLEIQRTEQGDSAMYLCASTLGGTRGDEKLFFGSGTQLSVL.

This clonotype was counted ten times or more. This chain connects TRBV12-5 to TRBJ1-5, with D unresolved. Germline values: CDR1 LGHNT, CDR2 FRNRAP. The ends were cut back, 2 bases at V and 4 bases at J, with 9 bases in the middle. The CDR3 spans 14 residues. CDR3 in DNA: TGTGCTAGTGGTTTGTACGTAGCAAATCAGCCCCAGCATTTT. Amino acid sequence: CASGLYVANQPQHF.

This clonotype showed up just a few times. This CDR3 is CASSTGINTGELFF. CDR3 nucleotides: TGTGCCAGCAGTACAGGGATAAACACCGGGGAGCTGTTTTTT. V usage is TRBV27 and J usage is TRBJ2-2; weak D call: TRBD1 (6 bases). V was shortened by 5 bases and J by 2 bases, with 9 bases between the two germline ends. This CDR3 has 14 residues. Germline V gene data show CDR1 as MNHEY and CDR2 as SMNVEV (reference sequence).

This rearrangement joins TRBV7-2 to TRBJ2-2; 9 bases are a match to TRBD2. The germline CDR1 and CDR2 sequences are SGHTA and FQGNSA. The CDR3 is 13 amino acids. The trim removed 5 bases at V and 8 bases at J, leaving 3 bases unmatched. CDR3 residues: CASSVSGRGELFF. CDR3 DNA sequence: TGTGCCAGCAGCGTTAGCGGGAGAGGGGAGCTGTTTTTT.

CDR3 in DNA: TGCAGTGCCAGCAGCAAGACAGGGGGCGGTGAAAAACTGTTTTTT. It codes for CSASSKTGGGEKLFF. V gene TRBV20-1 combines with J gene TRBJ1-4; 10 nucleotides align to TRBD1. CDR1 and CDR2 (germline): DFQATT, SNEGSKA (reference sequence). The CDR3 sequence is 15 residues long. V gave up 6 bases and J gave up 7 bases; unmatched junction bases: 11.

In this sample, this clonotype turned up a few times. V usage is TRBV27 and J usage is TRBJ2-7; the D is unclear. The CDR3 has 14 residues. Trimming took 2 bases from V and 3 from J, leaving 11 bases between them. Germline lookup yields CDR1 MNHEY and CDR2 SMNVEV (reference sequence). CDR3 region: CASSLKGTYYEQYF. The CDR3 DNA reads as TGTGCCAGCAGTTTAAAAGGAACTTACTACGAGCAGTACTTC.

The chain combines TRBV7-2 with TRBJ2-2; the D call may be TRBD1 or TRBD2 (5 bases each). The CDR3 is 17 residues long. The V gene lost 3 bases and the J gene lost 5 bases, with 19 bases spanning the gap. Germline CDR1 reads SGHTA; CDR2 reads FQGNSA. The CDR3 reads CASSLLGQRGKTGELFF. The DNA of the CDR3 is TGTGCCAGCAGCTTGTTGGGGCAACGGGGAAAGACCGGGGAGCTGTTTTTT.

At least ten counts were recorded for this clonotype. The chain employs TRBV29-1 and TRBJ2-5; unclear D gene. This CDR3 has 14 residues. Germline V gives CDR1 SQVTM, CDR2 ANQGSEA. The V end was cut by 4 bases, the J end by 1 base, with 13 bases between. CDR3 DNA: TGCAGCGTTGCTTTGGGCAGCCTCCAAGAGACCCAGTACTTC. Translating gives CSVALGSLQETQYF.

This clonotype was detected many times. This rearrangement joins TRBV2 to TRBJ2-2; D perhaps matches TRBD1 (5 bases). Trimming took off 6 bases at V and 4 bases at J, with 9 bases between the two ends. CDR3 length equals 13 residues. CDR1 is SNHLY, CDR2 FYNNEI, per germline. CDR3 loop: CASRTRVTGELFF. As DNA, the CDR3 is TGTGCCAGCAGGACCAGGGTCACCGGGGAGCTGTTTTTT.

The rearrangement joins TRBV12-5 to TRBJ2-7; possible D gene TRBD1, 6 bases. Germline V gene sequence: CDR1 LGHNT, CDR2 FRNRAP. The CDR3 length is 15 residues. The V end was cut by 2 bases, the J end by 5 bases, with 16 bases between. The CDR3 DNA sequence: TGTGCTAGTGGTTTGCCCGGATGGGGGCGCGACGAGCAGTACTTC. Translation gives CASGLPGWGRDEQYF. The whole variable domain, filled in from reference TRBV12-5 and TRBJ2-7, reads DARVTQTPRHKVTEMGQEVTMRCQPILGHNTVFWYRQTMMQGLELLAYFRNRAPLDDSGMPKDRFSAEMPDATLATLKIQPSEPRDSAVYFCASGLPGWGRDEQYFGPGTRLTVT.

The CDR3 spells CATSLADPSGQYF. The CDR3 DNA reads TGTGCCACCAGCCTCGCGGACCCCTCCGGGCAGTACTTC. The genes are TRBV15 and TRBJ2-7, with no clear D. The CDR3 totals 13 residues. The germline V and J ends were trimmed by 5 bases and 9 bases, with 17 bases remaining between them. Germline CDR1 LNHNV, CDR2 YYDKDF (reference sequence).

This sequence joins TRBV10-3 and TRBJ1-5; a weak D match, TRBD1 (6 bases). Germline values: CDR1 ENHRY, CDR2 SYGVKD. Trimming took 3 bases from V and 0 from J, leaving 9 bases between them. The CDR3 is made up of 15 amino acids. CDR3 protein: CAISDTGYSNQPQHF. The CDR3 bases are TGTGCCATCAGTGACACAGGGTATAGCAATCAGCCCCAGCATTTT.

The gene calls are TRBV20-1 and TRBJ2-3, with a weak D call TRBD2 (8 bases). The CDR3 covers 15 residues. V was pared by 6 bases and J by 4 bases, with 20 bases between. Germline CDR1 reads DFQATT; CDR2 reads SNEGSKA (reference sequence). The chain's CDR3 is CSAQGDSGMADTQYF. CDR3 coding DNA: TGCAGTGCGCAGGGGGATAGCGGGATGGCAGATACGCAGTATTTT.

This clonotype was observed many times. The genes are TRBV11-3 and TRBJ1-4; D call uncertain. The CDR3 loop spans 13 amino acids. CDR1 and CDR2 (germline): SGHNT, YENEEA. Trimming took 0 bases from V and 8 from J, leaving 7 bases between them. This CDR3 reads CASSLDLGEKLFF. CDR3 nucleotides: TGTGCCAGCAGCTTAGATCTGGGAGAAAAACTGTTTTTT.